What follows are 25 T cell receptor beta chains derived from one specimen sequenced in a study of T cells after yellow fever vaccination. A single record per CDR3 protein comes from TCRdb applying MiXCR to the 5' RACE reads. The sample consists of 200,000 to 300,000 distinct CDR3 sequences, roughly 13% of them appearing once. The material sequenced was CD4+ T cells sorted from PBMCs, taken 45 days after the yellow fever booster vaccination. The receptor source for this set is a man aged 30 to 39 who received the YFV17D yellow fever vaccine.

Many counts were recorded for this clonotype. The V gene is TRBV29-1, the J gene TRBJ2-5; possibly TRBD1 for D (6 bases). The CDR3 is made up of 11 amino acids. Germline CDR1 reads SQVTM; CDR2 reads ANQGSEA. Trimming pared 7 bases from V and 5 bases from J, leaving 11 bases between. In DNA, the CDR3 is TGCAGCGGGGGGCGGCAGGAGACCCAGTACTTC. Translating gives CSGGRQETQYF.

This clonotype was found many times. The chain joins TRBV5-5 to TRBJ2-2, with TRBD1 matching over 7 bases. With 5 bases clipped from V and 4 bases from J, the junction kept 5 bases outside the gene matches. Germline loops: CDR1 SGHKS, CDR2 YYEKEE (reference sequence). CDR3 length equals 14 residues. CDR3 DNA: TGTGCCAGCAGGATAACAGGGGTCACCGGGGAGCTGTTTTTT. Translated: CASRITGVTGELFF.

A few counts support this clonotype. The chain combines TRBV29-1 with TRBJ2-7, with 9 bases lining up with TRBD1. CDR1 SQVTM and CDR2 ANQGSEA come from the germline V gene. This CDR3 is built from 14 residues. Trimming took 6 bases from V and 5 from J; bases not matched to a gene: 11. CDR3 region: CSVDKTGGSHEQYF. For the CDR3, the DNA is TGCAGCGTCGATAAGACAGGGGGTTCCCACGAGCAGTACTTC.

The chain couples TRBV7-9 to TRBJ2-3; 8 nucleotides line up with TRBD2. V lost 5 bases to trimming and J lost 3 bases; unmatched junction nucleotides: 4. The CDR3 is 14 residues long. CDR1 is SEHNR, CDR2 FQNEAQ, per germline (reference sequence). CDR3 protein: CASSRLAWTDTQYF. CDR3 sequence (DNA): TGTGCCAGCAGCCGACTAGCGTGGACAGATACGCAGTATTTT.

This clonotype occurred a few times. The gene calls are TRBV20-1 and TRBJ2-3; TRBD2 aligns across 11 bases. The V gene's germline CDR1 is DFQATT and CDR2 SNEGSKA (reference sequence). V shed 0 bases and J 3 bases; nucleotides not matched to a gene: 2. The CDR3 is 15 residues long. The CDR3 spells CSARDPSGRTDTQYF. CDR3 nucleotides: TGCAGTGCTAGAGATCCTAGCGGGAGGACAGATACGCAGTATTTT.

Details on this clonotype: At one boundary the junction diverges from the germline segment, which might be a read error. The rearrangement uses TRBV10-3 and TRBJ2-6; TRBD2 matches at 8 bases. The CDR3 covers 18 residues. Germline values: CDR1 ENHRY, CDR2 SYGVKD. This CDR3 reads CASRVAGGSLSGAYVLTF. CDR3 sequence (DNA): TGTGCCTCCCGAGTGGCGGGGGGATCCCTCTCTGGGGCCTACGTCCTGACTTTC.

The chain is built from TRBV4-1 and TRBJ1-5; a weak D match, TRBD1 (5 bases). Trimming removed 3 bases at V and 5 bases at J, with 11 bases between. The CDR3 loop spans 14 amino acids. Germline V gives CDR1 MGHRA, CDR2 YSYEKL. CDR3 region: CASSQGGSHQPQHF. DNA for the CDR3: TGCGCCAGCAGCCAGGGGGGGTCCCATCAGCCCCAGCATTTT.

The chain combines TRBV29-1 with TRBJ2-1; the D is unclear. V lost 7 bases to trimming and J lost 0 bases, with 10 bases between them. In germline, CDR1 is SQVTM, CDR2 ANQGSEA. The length of the CDR3 is 13 residues. The CDR3 DNA reads TGCAGCGCGGCTGTGAGCTCCTACAATGAGCAGTTCTTC. Protein product: CSAAVSSYNEQFF.

This clonotype was seen a handful of times. This chain links TRBV6-2 or TRBV6-3 with TRBJ2-1; D gene uncertain. V lost 2 bases and J 9 bases, leaving 5 bases between the germline ends. This CDR3 has 11 residues. The germline V gene encodes CDR1 MNHEY and CDR2 SVGEGT. This CDR3 reads CASSYRSEQFF. In DNA, the CDR3 is TGTGCCAGCAGTTACAGGTCTGAGCAGTTCTTC.

Of note for this clonotype: A much larger clone differs from this one at a single base, so this may be a read error. The V gene is TRBV4-2, the J gene TRBJ1-2; perhaps TRBD1 as D (5 bases). Germline V gene lookup returns CDR1 LGHNA and CDR2 YNFKEQ. The CDR3 sequence is 13 residues long. In DNA form, the CDR3 reads TGTGTCAGCAGCCAACCGGGGCTTCGGGGCTACACCTTC. Its translation is CVSSQPGLRGYTF.

The rearrangement links TRBV5-4 to TRBJ2-5, with 7 bases fitting TRBD2. The CDR3 sequence is 17 residues long. In germline, CDR1 is SGHNT, CDR2 YYREEE (reference sequence). V lost 0 bases, J lost 3 bases, and 11 bases stayed unmatched. In DNA form, the CDR3 reads TGTGCCAGCAGCTTGGGGCGGCCTAGCGGAACTAAAGAGACCCAGTACTTC. This encodes CASSLGRPSGTKETQYF.

Note on this clonotype: This may stem from a read error, because a much larger clone lies one nucleotide away. The chain links TRBV7-6 to TRBJ2-1; D uncertain. Germline-derived CDR1 and CDR2 are SGHVS and FNYEAQ. CDR3 length: 11 amino acids. V was clipped by 5 bases and J by 5 bases, with 4 bases between them. The CDR3 DNA follows: TGTGCCAGCAGCCAACACAATGAGCAGTTCTTC. This translates into CASSQHNEQFF.

Only a few counts were recorded for this clonotype. The rearrangement joins TRBV12-3 or TRBV12-4 to TRBJ2-5; the match to TRBD2 covers 9 bases. V was clipped by 1 base and J by 3 bases; unmatched bases: 3. The length of the CDR3 is 15 residues. CDR3 region: CASSLDSGSKETQYF. The CDR3 nucleotides read TGTGCCAGCAGTTTAGATAGCGGGAGCAAAGAGACCCAGTACTTC.

This clonotype was counted only a few times. This chain joins TRBV20-1 and TRBJ2-2; 9 bases align to TRBD2. From germline, CDR1 is DFQATT and CDR2 SNEGSKA (reference sequence). After removal of 1 base from V and 6 bases from J, the junction contained 3 bases not matched to a gene. This CDR3 has 14 residues. CDR3: CSARASGRSGELFF. The CDR3 region has the DNA TGCAGTGCTAGAGCCAGCGGGAGGTCCGGGGAGCTGTTTTTT.

V and J are TRBV20-1 and TRBJ2-1; no reliable D call. This CDR3 is 15 amino acids long. Germline CDR1 and CDR2: DFQATT and SNEGSKA (reference sequence). V was trimmed by 6 bases and J by 2 bases, leaving 17 bases between them. The CDR3 DNA sequence: TGCAGTGCCGCTCCCAGCGCTTCTACCTACAATGAGCAGTTCTTC. Translation: CSAAPSASTYNEQFF.

This clonotype was seen a handful of times. This chain uses TRBV11-2 with TRBJ2-5, with D perhaps TRBD2 (6 bases). Per germline, CDR1 SGHAT and CDR2 FQNNGV. The CDR3 totals 14 residues. Trimming shortened V by 7 bases and J by 2 bases, and 14 bases separated the two germline ends. DNA for the CDR3: TGTGCCAGCAATTCGCGTCGGGGGCAAGAGACCCAGTACTTC. Translation: CASNSRRGQETQYF.

The genes are TRBV20-1 and TRBJ2-1; D not resolved. The CDR3 spans 10 residues. V was trimmed by 5 bases and J by 10 bases, leaving 9 bases between them. Germline CDR1 reads DFQATT; CDR2 reads SNEGSKA (reference sequence). CDR3 sequence reads: CSALAGEQFF. The CDR3 DNA is TGCAGTGCTTTAGCCGGAGAGCAGTTCTTC.

J is TRBJ2-7 and V is TRBV5-1; TRBD1 matches 9 bases. This CDR3 comprises 15 residues. Germline assignment: CDR1 SGHRS and CDR2 YFSETQ. Losses at the gene ends were 2 bases for V and 4 bases for J; bases not matched to a gene: 7. The CDR3 DNA reads as TGCGCCAGCAGCTTAACAGGGGGCGCGGATTACGAGCAGTACTTC. Protein product: CASSLTGGADYEQYF.

This sequence joins TRBV29-1 and TRBJ1-1; D possibly corresponds to TRBD1 (5 bases). The V gene lost 3 bases and the J gene lost 1 base, with 6 bases spanning the gap. CDR1 and CDR2 (germline): SQVTM, ANQGSEA. The CDR3 totals 12 residues. In nucleotides, the CDR3 is TGCAGCGTTGATACAGGGAACACTGAAGCTTTCTTT. It yields the protein CSVDTGNTEAFF.

The chain has TRBV20-1 and TRBJ1-6, with TRBD1 matching over 9 bases. V was pared by 0 bases and J by 8 bases, with 5 bases of the junction left unmatched. CDR3 size: 15 residues. Germline V gene sequence: CDR1 DFQATT, CDR2 SNEGSKA (reference sequence). The CDR3 DNA reads as TGCAGTGCTAGAGATCTACAGGGGGCTTATTCACCCCTCCACTTT. Translated: CSARDLQGAYSPLHF.

In its sample, this clonotype was seen a few times. The chain combines TRBV18 with TRBJ1-5, with D unresolved. CDR1 is KGHSH and CDR2 is LQKENI in the germline V gene. The CDR3 runs to 17 residues. Trimming removed 2 bases at V and 0 bases at J, with 14 bases between. The CDR3 DNA is TGTGCCAGCTCACCAGATTTCTACCCAGATAGCAATCAGCCCCAGCATTTT. Its translation is CASSPDFYPDSNQPQHF. Drawing the rest from reference TRBV18 and TRBJ1-5, the complete variable domain is NAGVMQNPRHLVRRRGQEARLRCSPMKGHSHVYWYRQLPEEGLKFMVYLQKENIIDESGMPKERFSAEFPKEGPSILRIQQVVRGDSAAYFCASSPDFYPDSNQPQHFGDGTRLSIL.

The chain couples TRBV29-1 to TRBJ2-2; maybe TRBD1 (7 bases). Trimming left V 3 bases short and J 5 bases short, with 13 bases between. Germline V gene sequence: CDR1 SQVTM, CDR2 ANQGSEA. CDR3 size: 14 residues. CDR3 nucleotides: TGCAGCGTTGAGGTGACAGGGAGGACCGGGGAGCTGTTTTTT. Translating it yields CSVEVTGRTGELFF.

This clonotype showed up just a few times. The chain links TRBV18 to TRBJ1-1; 8 positions match TRBD1. CDR3 length equals 16 residues. CDR1 and CDR2 (germline): KGHSH, LQKENI. V lost 4 bases to trimming and J lost 5 bases; unmatched junction nucleotides: 12. In DNA form, the CDR3 reads TGTGCCAGCTCACAGAAAGGACAGGGCGGAGGTACTGAAGCTTTCTTT. The encoded protein is CASSQKGQGGGTEAFF.

This clonotype has only a few counts. The chain is built from TRBV5-1 and TRBJ1-1; D might be TRBD1 (6 bases). Germline CDR1 and CDR2: SGHRS and YFSETQ. V lost 2 bases and J lost 4, with 15 bases in between. The CDR3 totals 15 residues. The CDR3 is CASSLEPGDITEAFF. The CDR3 coding sequence is TGCGCCAGCAGCTTAGAGCCAGGGGATATCACTGAAGCTTTCTTT.

The chain joins TRBV12-3 or TRBV12-4 to TRBJ1-2; a possible D gene is TRBD1 (6 bases). The V and J ends lost 6 bases and 8 bases respectively, with 13 bases between them. The CDR3 has 12 amino acids. CDR3 sequence: CASRPGGGGYTF. CDR3 bases: TGTGCCAGCAGACCTGGGGGGGGCGGCTACACCTTC.